The 20 T cell receptor beta chains given below trace back to one sample, sequenced in a study of blood T cell repertoires in COVID-19. Generated by immunoSEQ multiplex PCR, the TCRdb table keeps only in-frame clones and is missing some. The table has fewer than 300,000 clones, around 82% seen once. Source material: peripheral blood. The receptors originated from a woman aged 18-29 years with acute or convalescent COVID-19.

The rearrangement joins TRBV6-2 or TRBV6-3 to TRBJ1-5; D ambiguous. The CDR3 extends over 16 amino acids. Between the trimmed V and J ends, which lost 5 bases and 3 bases, there was a span of 17 bases. Per the germline V gene, CDR1 is MNHEY and CDR2 is SVGEGT. The CDR3 here is CASSPSTFRYNQPQHF. The DNA of the CDR3 is TGTGCCAGCAGTCCCTCAACCTTCAGATACAATCAGCCCCAGCATTTT.

This chain links TRBV28 with TRBJ2-7; a possible D gene is TRBD1 (6 bases). CDR1 and CDR2 (germline): MDHEN, SYDVKM. V lost 3 bases to trimming and J lost 5 bases, with 17 bases between them. The CDR3 contains 15 residues. The CDR3 region is CASSFGQGYADEQYF. The CDR3 nucleotides are TGTGCCAGCAGTTTCGGGCAGGGGTATGCTGACGAGCAGTACTTC. The entire variable domain, with the rest obtained from reference TRBV28 and TRBJ2-7, is as follows: DVKVTQSSRYLVKRTGEKVFLECVQDMDHENMFWYRQDPGLGLRLIYFSYDVKMKEKGDIPEGYSVSREKKERFSLILESASTNQTSMYLCASSFGQGYADEQYFGPGTRLTVT.

This chain connects TRBV5-1 to TRBJ1-5; weak D call: TRBD1 (5 bases). The V and J ends lost 4 bases and 5 bases respectively, with 13 bases between them. CDR1 and CDR2 from the germline V gene are SGHRS and YFSETQ. This CDR3 is built from 14 residues. The DNA of the CDR3 is TGCGCCAGCAGCCCGGAGGGGCCCTATCAGCCCCAGCATTTT. Amino acid sequence: CASSPEGPYQPQHF.

The chain combines TRBV30 with TRBJ2-1, with 10 bases lining up with TRBD2. Trimming took 3 bases from V and 0 from J; bases not matched to a gene: 8. The CDR3 totals 17 residues. The V gene's germline CDR1 is GTSNPN and CDR2 SVGIG (reference sequence). The CDR3 is CAWRIDRTSGSYNEQFF. The CDR3 DNA reads as TGTGCCTGGAGGATTGACCGGACTAGCGGCTCCTACAATGAGCAGTTCTTC.

The chain couples TRBV19 to TRBJ1-2; 9 positions match TRBD1. This CDR3 has 15 residues. The germline gives CDR1 LNHDA, CDR2 SQIVND (reference sequence). After removal of 5 bases from V and 4 bases from J, the junction contained 8 bases not matched to a gene. The CDR3 sequence is CASSSGQGNLYGYTF. CDR3 nucleotide sequence: TGTGCCAGTAGTTCGGGACAGGGCAACCTCTATGGCTACACCTTC. The full variable domain, rest sourced from reference TRBV19 and TRBJ1-2, is DGGITQSPKYLFRKEGQNVTLSCEQNLNHDAMYWYRQDPGQGLRLIYYSQIVNDFQKGDIAEGYSVSREKKESFPLTVTSAQKNPTAFYLCASSSGQGNLYGYTFGSGTRLTVV.

The genes are TRBV19 and TRBJ2-7; tentative D call: TRBD2 (6 bases). Germline V gene sequence: CDR1 LNHDA, CDR2 SQIVND (reference sequence). The CDR3 is made up of 16 amino acids. V lost 6 bases, J lost 0 bases, and 18 bases lay in between. CDR3 amino acids: CASSTRGGVNSYEQYF. CDR3 bases: TGTGCCAGTAGCACCCGGGGAGGCGTGAACTCCTACGAGCAGTACTTC.

The genes are TRBV7-9 and TRBJ2-7; possible D gene TRBD2, 5 bases. Trimming pared 2 bases from V and 0 bases from J, leaving 11 bases between. Germline CDR1 reads SEHNR; CDR2 reads FQNEAQ (reference sequence). This CDR3 has 15 amino acids. The CDR3 nucleotides read TGTGCCAGCAGCTTAATTCGTGGACTCTCCTACGAGCAGTACTTC. This sequence encodes CASSLIRGLSYEQYF.

Remarks on this clone: At the DNA level, this CDR3 is encoded by other sequences in the same sample as well. The chain uses TRBV10-3 and TRBJ1-4; 8 bases match TRBD1. The CDR3 spans 13 residues. The germline gives CDR1 ENHRY, CDR2 SYGVKD. V lost 6 bases, J lost 7 bases, and 4 bases stayed unmatched. CDR3 residues: CAISGTGGEKLFF. CDR3 DNA sequence: TGTGCCATCAGCGGGACAGGCGGTGAAAAACTGTTTTTT.

For this clone: The same CDR3 also results from other DNA sequences found in this sample. The chain has TRBV20-1 and TRBJ2-7, with D tentatively TRBD2 (5 bases). The germline V gene has CDR1 DFQATT and CDR2 SNEGSKA (reference sequence). This CDR3 is built from 11 residues. The V and J ends lost 6 bases and 4 bases respectively, with 10 bases between them. The CDR3 reads CSASGVYEQYF. The CDR3 DNA follows: TGCAGTGCCTCCGGGGTGTACGAGCAGTACTTC.

The CDR3 nucleotides are TGTGCCAGCAGGGCCGACAGGAGCAATCAGCCCCAGCATTTT. It translates to CASRADRSNQPQHF. The rearrangement joins TRBV28 to TRBJ1-5; D possibly corresponds to TRBD1 (6 bases). This CDR3 spans 14 amino acids. Trimming pared 6 bases from V and 1 base from J, leaving 10 bases between. Germline loops: CDR1 MDHEN, CDR2 SYDVKM. Based on the CDR3 plus reference TRBV28 and TRBJ1-5, the full variable domain is DVKVTQSSRYLVKRTGEKVFLECVQDMDHENMFWYRQDPGLGLRLIYFSYDVKMKEKGDIPEGYSVSREKKERFSLILESASTNQTSMYLCASRADRSNQPQHFGDGTRLSIL.

This clone has only a few counts. This chain joins TRBV7-2 and TRBJ2-4, with D possibly matching TRBD2 (7 bases). V was cut by 5 bases and J by 1 base, with 9 bases left in between. The CDR3 loop spans 14 amino acids. Germline lookup yields CDR1 SGHTA and CDR2 FQGNSA. CDR3 DNA: TGTGCCAGCAGCGAGGGGGGGGCCAAAAACATTCAGTACTTC. This sequence encodes CASSEGGAKNIQYF.

V usage is TRBV5-1 and J usage is TRBJ2-7; D perhaps matches TRBD1 (8 bases). Between the trimmed V and J ends, which lost 4 bases and 0 bases, there was a span of 32 bases. Germline CDR1 SGHRS, CDR2 YFSETQ. This CDR3 comprises 21 residues. For the CDR3, the DNA is TGCGCCAGCAGCCGCTTGGGGGGGGACAGGTTTCTCCCCGAACACTCCTACGAGCAGTACTTC. The encoded protein is CASSRLGGDRFLPEHSYEQYF. Combining the CDR3 with reference TRBV5-1 and TRBJ2-7 gives the whole variable domain KAGVTQTPRYLIKTRGQQVTLSCSPISGHRSVSWYQQTPGQGLQFLFEYFSETQRNKGNFPGRFSGRQFSNSRSEMNVSTLELGDSALYLCASSRLGGDRFLPEHSYEQYFGPGTRLTVT.

The V gene is TRBV5-1, the J gene TRBJ1-1, with D unclear. Per germline, CDR1 SGHRS and CDR2 YFSETQ. The CDR3 length is 12 residues. Deletions cut 4 bases from V and 5 bases from J, with 9 bases between. The CDR3 DNA sequence: TGCGCCAGCAGCGCCGGGGAGACTGAAGCTTTCTTT. Translating gives CASSAGETEAFF.

The chain employs TRBV28 and TRBJ2-7; a possible D gene is TRBD2 (7 bases). Germline CDR1 MDHEN, CDR2 SYDVKM. This CDR3 is 16 amino acids long. V was clipped by 3 bases and J by 1 base, with 16 bases between them. The CDR3 nucleotides are TGTGCCAGCAGTTTCCAAGGGGGGGGTCAATCCTACGAGCAGTACTTC. Translating gives CASSFQGGGQSYEQYF.

The genes are TRBV19 and TRBJ1-1; D not resolved. The V end was cut by 2 bases, the J end by 4 bases, with 14 bases between. This CDR3 spans 15 amino acids. CDR1 is LNHDA, CDR2 SQIVND, per germline (reference sequence). CDR3 sequence reads: CASSILAGMGTEAFF. CDR3 sequence (DNA): TGTGCCAGTAGTATATTGGCAGGTATGGGCACTGAAGCTTTCTTT.

The chain has TRBV29-1 and TRBJ1-2; 7 nucleotides agree with TRBD1. V gave up 1 base and J gave up 6 bases; unmatched junction bases: 14. Looked up from germline, CDR1 is SQVTM and CDR2 is ANQGSEA. The CDR3 contains 16 residues. The DNA for the CDR3 is TGCAGCGTTGAAGCCTACCCTGAGGACAGGCTGGATGGCTACACCTTC. This gives the protein CSVEAYPEDRLDGYTF.

The gene calls are TRBV6-5 and TRBJ1-1; 7 nucleotides align to TRBD1. Per the germline V gene, CDR1 is MNHEY and CDR2 is SVGAGI. Trimming removed 6 bases from V and 2 bases from J; junction bases left unmatched: 3. CDR3 length: 13 residues. CDR3 residues: CASRTGINTEAFF. The DNA for the CDR3 is TGTGCCAGCAGGACAGGGATCAACACTGAAGCTTTCTTT.

The chain couples TRBV16 to TRBJ1-5; 7 bases are shared with TRBD1. This CDR3 has 16 residues. Trimming took 0 bases from V and 2 from J; bases not matched to a gene: 4. Germline loops: CDR1 KGHSY, CDR2 FQNENV. The CDR3 is CASSQSFGQGNQPQHF. The CDR3 nucleotides are TGTGCCAGCAGCCAATCCTTCGGACAGGGCAATCAGCCCCAGCATTTT.

V is TRBV18 and J is TRBJ2-2; TRBD2 matches 9 bases. The germline V gene has CDR1 KGHSH and CDR2 LQKENI. The CDR3 totals 15 residues. J gave up 5 bases and V 2 bases, and 3 bases lay outside the gene matches. CDR3 loop: CASSPIAGVTGELFF. CDR3 in DNA: TGTGCCAGCTCACCAATAGCGGGAGTTACCGGGGAGCTGTTTTTT.

The chain joins TRBV27 to TRBJ1-5; D may be TRBD1 (5 bases). The CDR3 extends over 15 amino acids. The germline V gene encodes CDR1 MNHEY and CDR2 SMNVEV (reference sequence). V lost 5 bases, J lost 4 bases, and 15 bases lay in between. The CDR3 is CASSLQGFGNQPQHF. CDR3 bases: TGTGCCAGCAGTCTCCAGGGATTCGGGAATCAGCCCCAGCATTTT.